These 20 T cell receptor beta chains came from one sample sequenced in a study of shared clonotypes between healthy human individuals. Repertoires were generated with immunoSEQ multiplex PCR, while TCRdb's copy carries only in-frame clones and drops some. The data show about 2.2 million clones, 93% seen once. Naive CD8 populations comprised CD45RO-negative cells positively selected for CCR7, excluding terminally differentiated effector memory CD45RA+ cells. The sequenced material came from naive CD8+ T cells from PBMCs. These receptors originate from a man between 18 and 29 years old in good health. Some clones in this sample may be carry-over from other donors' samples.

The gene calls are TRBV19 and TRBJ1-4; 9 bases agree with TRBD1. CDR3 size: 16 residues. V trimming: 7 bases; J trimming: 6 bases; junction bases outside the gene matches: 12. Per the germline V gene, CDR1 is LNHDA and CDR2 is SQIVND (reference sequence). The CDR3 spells CASKTIWTGEDEKLFF. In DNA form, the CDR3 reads TGTGCCAGTAAGACCATATGGACAGGGGAGGATGAAAAACTGTTTTTT.

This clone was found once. The CDR3 here is CASSFGDPRASEQYF. The CDR3 DNA follows: TGTGCCAGCAGCTTTGGGGACCCCCGGGCCAGCGAGCAGTACTTC. This chain links TRBV5-6 with TRBJ2-7; tentatively, D is TRBD1 or TRBD2 (5 bases each). V shed 2 bases and J shed 6 bases, with 18 bases lying between them. CDR3 length: 15 residues. Per the germline V gene, CDR1 is SGHDT and CDR2 is YYEEEE.

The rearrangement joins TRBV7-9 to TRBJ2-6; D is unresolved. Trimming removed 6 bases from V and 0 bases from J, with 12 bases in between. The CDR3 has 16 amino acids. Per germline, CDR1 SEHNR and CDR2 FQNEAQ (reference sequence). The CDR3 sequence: CASSFFSPSGANVLTF. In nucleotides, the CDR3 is TGTGCCAGCAGTTTTTTTTCCCCCTCTGGGGCCAACGTCCTGACTTTC.

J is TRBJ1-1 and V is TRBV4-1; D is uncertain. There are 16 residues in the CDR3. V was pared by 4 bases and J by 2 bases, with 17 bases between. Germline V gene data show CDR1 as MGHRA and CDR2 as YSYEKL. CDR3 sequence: CASSPVGQRQNTEAFF. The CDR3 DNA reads TGCGCCAGCAGCCCAGTCGGGCAAAGGCAAAACACTGAAGCTTTCTTT.

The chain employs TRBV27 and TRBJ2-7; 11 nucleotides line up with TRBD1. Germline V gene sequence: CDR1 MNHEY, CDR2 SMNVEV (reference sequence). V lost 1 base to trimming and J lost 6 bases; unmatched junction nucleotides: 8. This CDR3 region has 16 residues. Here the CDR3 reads CASSLLGQGAQGEQYF. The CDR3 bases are TGTGCCAGCAGTTTATTAGGACAGGGGGCTCAGGGCGAGCAGTACTTC.

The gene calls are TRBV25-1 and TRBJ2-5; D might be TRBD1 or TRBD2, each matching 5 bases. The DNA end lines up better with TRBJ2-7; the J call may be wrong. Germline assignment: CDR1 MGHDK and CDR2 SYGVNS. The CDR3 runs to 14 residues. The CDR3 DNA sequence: TGTGCCAGCAGTGAATTCGGGACCAACTACGAGCAGTACTTC. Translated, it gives CASSEFGTNYEQYF.

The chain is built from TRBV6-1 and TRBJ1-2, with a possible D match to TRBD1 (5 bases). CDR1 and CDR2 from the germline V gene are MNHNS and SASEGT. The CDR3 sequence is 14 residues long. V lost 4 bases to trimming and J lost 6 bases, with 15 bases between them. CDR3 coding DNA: TGTGCCAGCAGTGTGATTTGGGGCGGAGATGGCTACACCTTC. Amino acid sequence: CASSVIWGGDGYTF.

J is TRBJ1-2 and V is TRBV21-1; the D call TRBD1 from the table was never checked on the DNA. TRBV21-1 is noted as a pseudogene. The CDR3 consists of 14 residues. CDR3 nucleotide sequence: TGTGCCAGCAGCAAGGACAGTTCAATGGTTGGCTACACCTTC. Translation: CASSKDSSMVGYTF.

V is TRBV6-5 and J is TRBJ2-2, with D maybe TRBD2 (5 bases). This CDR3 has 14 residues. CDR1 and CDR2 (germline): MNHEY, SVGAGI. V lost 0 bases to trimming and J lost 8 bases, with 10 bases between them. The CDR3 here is CASSYSGEAGELFF. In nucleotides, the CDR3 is TGTGCCAGCAGTTACTCGGGAGAAGCGGGGGAGCTGTTTTTT.

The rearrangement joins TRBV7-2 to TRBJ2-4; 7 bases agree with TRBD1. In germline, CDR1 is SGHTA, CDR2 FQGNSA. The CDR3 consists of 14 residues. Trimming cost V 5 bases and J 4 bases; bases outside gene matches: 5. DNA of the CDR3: TGTGCCAGCAGCGTCAGACAGGGAAAAAACATTCAGTACTTC. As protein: CASSVRQGKNIQYF.

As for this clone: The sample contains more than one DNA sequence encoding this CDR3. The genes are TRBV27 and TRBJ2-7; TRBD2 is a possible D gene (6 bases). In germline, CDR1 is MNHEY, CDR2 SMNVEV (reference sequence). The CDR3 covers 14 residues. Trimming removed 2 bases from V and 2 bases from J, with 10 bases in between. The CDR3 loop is CASSLRGTTYEQYF. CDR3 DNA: TGTGCCAGCAGTTTACGGGGGACGACCTACGAGCAGTACTTC.

The CDR3 region has the DNA TGCAGCGCTACGGGACTAGCGGGAGAGCCCCTCCCCTACGAGCAGTACTTC. Translation: CSATGLAGEPLPYEQYF. The chain joins TRBV29-1 to TRBJ2-7; TRBD2 aligns across 14 bases. V shed 7 bases, J shed 2 bases, and the junction held 13 bases outside the gene matches. The germline V gene has CDR1 SQVTM and CDR2 ANQGSEA. The CDR3 totals 17 residues.

CDR3 region: CASSSTDNPRYNEQFF. The DNA of the CDR3 is TGTGCCAGCAGCTCAACGGACAACCCAAGATATAATGAGCAGTTCTTC. The V call is TRBV11-2, the J call TRBJ2-1; TRBD1 is a possible D gene (5 bases). Trimming left V 4 bases short and J 7 bases short, with 20 bases between. This CDR3 comprises 16 residues. Germline values: CDR1 SGHAT, CDR2 FQNNGV.

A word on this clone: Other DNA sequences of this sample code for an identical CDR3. This CDR3 reads CASSAGGASYEQYF. The CDR3 DNA is TGTGCCAGCAGCGCTGGGGGGGCGTCCTACGAGCAGTACTTC. This rearrangement joins TRBV9 to TRBJ2-7; D is perhaps TRBD2 (7 bases). This CDR3 has 14 amino acids. Germline V gene sequence: CDR1 SGDLS, CDR2 YYNGEE. V shed 3 bases and J shed 1 base, with 11 bases lying between them.

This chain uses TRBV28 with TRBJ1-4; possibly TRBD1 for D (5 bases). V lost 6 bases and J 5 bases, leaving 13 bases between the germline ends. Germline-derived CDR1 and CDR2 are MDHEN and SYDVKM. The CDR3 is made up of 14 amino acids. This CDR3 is CASSKLRGNEKLFF. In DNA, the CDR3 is TGTGCCAGCAGCAAGTTAAGGGGAAATGAAAAACTGTTTTTT.

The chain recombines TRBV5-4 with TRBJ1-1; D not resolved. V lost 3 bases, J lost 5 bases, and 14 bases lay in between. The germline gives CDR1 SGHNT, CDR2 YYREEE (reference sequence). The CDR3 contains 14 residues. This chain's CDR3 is CASSYSSDGTEAFF. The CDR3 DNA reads TGTGCCAGCAGCTATTCCTCTGACGGGACTGAAGCTTTCTTT.

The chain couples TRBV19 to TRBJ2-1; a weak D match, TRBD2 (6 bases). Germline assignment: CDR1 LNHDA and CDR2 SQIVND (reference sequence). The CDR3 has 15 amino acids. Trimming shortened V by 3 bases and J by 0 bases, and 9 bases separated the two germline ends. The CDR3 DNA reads TGTGCCAGTAGTATCTGGAGGGACTCCTACAATGAGCAGTTCTTC. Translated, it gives CASSIWRDSYNEQFF.

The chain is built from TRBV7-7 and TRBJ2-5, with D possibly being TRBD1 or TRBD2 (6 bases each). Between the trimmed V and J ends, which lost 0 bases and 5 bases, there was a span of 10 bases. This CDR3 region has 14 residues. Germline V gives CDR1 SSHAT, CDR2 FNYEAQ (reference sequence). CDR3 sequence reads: CASSLAVGGETQYF. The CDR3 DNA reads TGTGCCAGCAGCTTAGCGGTAGGGGGGGAGACCCAGTACTTC.

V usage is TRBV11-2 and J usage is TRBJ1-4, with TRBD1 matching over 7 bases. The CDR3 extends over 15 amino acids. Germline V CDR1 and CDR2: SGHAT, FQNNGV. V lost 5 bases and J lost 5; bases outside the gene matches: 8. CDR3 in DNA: TGTGCCAGCAGCGTTGAGACAGGGATAAATGAAAAACTGTTTTTT. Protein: CASSVETGINEKLFF.

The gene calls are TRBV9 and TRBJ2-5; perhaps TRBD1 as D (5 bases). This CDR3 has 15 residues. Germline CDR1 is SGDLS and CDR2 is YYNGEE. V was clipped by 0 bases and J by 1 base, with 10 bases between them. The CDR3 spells CASSVGSDSQETQYF. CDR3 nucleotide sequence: TGTGCCAGCAGCGTAGGTTCTGACAGCCAAGAGACCCAGTACTTC. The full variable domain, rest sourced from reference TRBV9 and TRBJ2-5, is DSGVTQTPKHLITATGQRVTLRCSPRSGDLSVYWYQQSLDQGLQFLIQYYNGEERAKGNILERFSAQQFPDLHSELNLSSLELGDSALYFCASSVGSDSQETQYFGPGTRLLVL.